Sequencing of this T cell receptor beta chain was carried out in a study of graft-versus-host responses after intestinal transplantation. Study context: Transplantation in recipients was multivisceral, liver-intestinal, or isolated intestinal. Following induction with anti-thymocyte globulin, all recipients were given tacrolimus and steroids for two to three years. Study findings and constraints: The marrow of recipients harbored GvH clones, and ileum or blood showed some of them first. Where graft-donor T cell macrochimerism was present, patients had high graft-versus-host to host-versus-graft clonal ratios in allografts.

The CDR3 sequence is 15 residues long. Germline lookup yields CDR1 SGHRS and CDR2 YFSETQ. Trimming removed 0 bases at V and 5 bases at J, with 14 bases between. TCRdb's table, derived via immunoSEQ multiplex PCR, lists solely in-frame clones and lacks some. The table records more than 55,000 clones, 70% to 90% of them present only once. In the case of this clone: Its antigen is undetermined.

This sequence was found in a human patient who received an intestinal transplant, so some T cells may come from the graft donor. The V and J genes are TRBV5-1 and TRBJ1-1; D is unresolved. This specimen consisted of PBMCs, obtained 26 days after transplant. CDR3 region: CASSLGGLSDTEAFF. The CDR3 DNA reads TGCGCCAGCAGCTTGGGAGGCCTCTCGGATACTGAAGCTTTCTTT.